The 20 T cell receptor beta chains below come from one sample, sequenced in a study of blood T cell repertoires in COVID-19. Profiling relied on immunoSEQ multiplex PCR, and the TCRdb table lists in-frame clones only, not all of them. This table holds a few hundred thousand clones, approximately 90% found once. Sequencing input: PBMCs or T cells enriched from blood (not recorded which). Receptors originate from a woman aged 60 to 75 in a cohort exposed to, infected with or recovered from COVID-19 (not recorded which).

CDR3 sequence (DNA): TGTGCCAGCAGCCGAAGGGGACAGGGGTTTTCTAGCGGGAGCGAGCAGTACTTC. Protein sequence: CASSRRGQGFSSGSEQYF. V usage is TRBV6-6 and J usage is TRBJ2-7; D may be TRBD1 or TRBD2 (10 bases each). The germline gives CDR1 MNHNY, CDR2 SVGAGI (reference sequence). V was shortened by 6 bases and J by 6 bases, with 30 bases between the two germline ends. The CDR3 is 18 residues long.

J is TRBJ2-7 and V is TRBV3-1 (or the pseudogene TRBV3-2); TRBD2 agrees at 7 bases. Germline CDR1 and CDR2: LGHDT and YNNKEL (reference sequence). The CDR3 is 12 residues long. Trimming removed 9 bases from V and 0 bases from J; junction bases left unmatched: 2. CDR3 residues: CARCGGSYEQYF. CDR3 coding DNA: TGTGCCAGGTGCGGGGGCTCCTACGAGCAGTACTTC.

The chain uses TRBV28 and TRBJ2-6; 7 bases agree with TRBD1. CDR3 length equals 17 residues. With V trimmed by 6 bases and J by 3 bases, 11 bases remained unmatched. Per the germline V gene, CDR1 is MDHEN and CDR2 is SYDVKM. The CDR3 region is CASSPPTGRGGANVLTF. In nucleotides, the CDR3 is TGTGCCAGCAGCCCTCCGACAGGGCGAGGTGGGGCCAACGTCCTGACTTTC.

This chain connects TRBV9 to TRBJ2-5; TRBD2 matches at 10 bases. V gave up 0 bases and J gave up 9 bases; unmatched junction bases: 5. Germline V gives CDR1 SGDLS, CDR2 YYNGEE. The CDR3 runs 14 residues. CDR3 DNA: TGTGCCAGCAGCGTAGCTCTAGCGGGAGTACCCCAGTACTTC. Translated: CASSVALAGVPQYF.

The chain carries TRBV7-9 and TRBJ2-7; D ambiguous. This CDR3 spans 12 amino acids. V lost 6 bases and J lost 4, with 10 bases in between. Germline CDR1 is SEHNR and CDR2 is FQNEAQ (reference sequence). The DNA of the CDR3 is TGTGCCAGCAGGCCTCTTCGGTACGAGCAGTACTTC. It translates to CASRPLRYEQYF.

CDR3 bases: TGTGCCTGGGGTTCCACGGGACTAGCGGATACGCAGTATTTT. Translation gives CAWGSTGLADTQYF. The chain carries TRBV30 and TRBJ2-3, with 10 bases matching TRBD2. With 5 bases clipped from V and 6 bases from J, the junction kept 8 bases outside the gene matches. Per the germline V gene, CDR1 is GTSNPN and CDR2 is SVGIG (reference sequence). The CDR3 length is 14 residues.

The rearrangement uses TRBV4-1 and TRBJ1-1; 8 nucleotides agree with TRBD1. Trimming at V came to 2 bases and at J to 1 base, leaving 6 bases not matched to a gene. The germline gives CDR1 MGHRA, CDR2 YSYEKL. This CDR3 spans 16 amino acids. The CDR3 coding sequence is TGCGCCAGCAGCCAATCCCCCGGGACAGGGAACACTGAAGCTTTCTTT. This gives the protein CASSQSPGTGNTEAFF.

This chain links TRBV4-2 with TRBJ2-3, with 11 bases identical to TRBD2. The CDR3 covers 17 residues. CDR1 is LGHNA and CDR2 is YNFKEQ in the germline V gene. The ends lost 4 bases at V and 4 bases at J; junction bases unmatched: 10. CDR3 region: CASSPRSLAGDPDTQYF. Written as DNA, the CDR3 is TGTGCCAGCAGCCCGCGATCACTAGCGGGAGATCCAGATACGCAGTATTTT.

The CDR3: CASSISGTGIGYTF. Here the CDR3 DNA reads TGTGCCAGTAGTATATCAGGAACAGGGATCGGCTACACCTTC. V is TRBV19 and J is TRBJ1-2; the D gene is possibly TRBD1 (6 bases). The CDR3 extends over 14 amino acids. Looked up from germline, CDR1 is LNHDA and CDR2 is SQIVND (reference sequence). V lost 2 bases and J lost 8, with 15 bases in between.

This chain joins TRBV27 and TRBJ2-7; 9 bases are a match to TRBD1. Germline V gene sequence: CDR1 MNHEY, CDR2 SMNVEV (reference sequence). CDR3 length: 16 residues. The V and J ends lost 5 bases and 5 bases, in that order; junction bases with no gene match: 13. The CDR3, as DNA: TGTGCCAGCAGTCCCAACCCCGGGACAGGGAGGAACGAGCAGTACTTC. Translating gives CASSPNPGTGRNEQYF.

The table lists this clone with a count of one. The chain has TRBV7-6 and TRBJ2-7; 9 bases align to TRBD2. This CDR3 is 18 amino acids long. The germline CDR1 and CDR2 sequences are SGHVS and FNYEAQ. The V and J ends lost 5 bases and 6 bases, in that order; junction bases with no gene match: 20. The CDR3 coding sequence is TGTGCCAGCAGCCCAGGAGGTAGGAGTGCGGGACTAGCCTCCGAGCAGTACTTC. Protein product: CASSPGGRSAGLASEQYF. Supplemented by reference TRBV7-6 and TRBJ2-7, the full variable domain reads GAGVSQSPRYKVTKRGQDVALRCDPISGHVSLYWYRQALGQGPEFLTYFNYEAQQDKSGLPNDRFSAERPEGSISTLTIQRTEQRDSAMYRCASSPGGRSAGLASEQYFGPGTRLTVT.

This rearrangement joins TRBV19 to TRBJ2-1; 7 nucleotides agree with TRBD2. Germline CDR1 and CDR2: LNHDA and SQIVND (reference sequence). V shed 5 bases and J 8 bases; nucleotides not matched to a gene: 12. This CDR3 region has 15 residues. Here the CDR3 reads CASSSGGSGDYEQFF. CDR3 coding DNA: TGTGCCAGTAGTTCCGGCGGGAGCGGGGACTATGAGCAGTTCTTC.

This chain uses TRBV6-5 with TRBJ1-6; the match to TRBD1 covers 8 bases. CDR3 length: 16 amino acids. Germline CDR1 and CDR2: MNHEY and SVGAGI. After removal of 4 bases from V and 2 bases from J, the junction contained 4 bases not matched to a gene. The CDR3 DNA sequence: TGTGCCAGCAGTTCGGACAGGGTCGCCTATAATTCACCCCTCCACTTT. This sequence encodes CASSSDRVAYNSPLHF.

V usage is TRBV6-6 and J usage is TRBJ2-1; D is uncertain. This CDR3 comprises 13 residues. V was shortened by 6 bases and J by 7 bases, with 13 bases between the two germline ends. Germline CDR1 MNHNY, CDR2 SVGAGI (reference sequence). The CDR3 DNA reads TGTGCCAGCAGCCGTAACGACGGGAATGAGCAGTTCTTC. Translating gives CASSRNDGNEQFF.

The CDR3 nucleotides read TGTGCCAGCAGCGTAGAAGCGGGAGCCCAAGAGCAGTACTTC. It codes for CASSVEAGAQEQYF. The rearrangement links TRBV9 to TRBJ2-7, with 8 bases that match TRBD2. The V gene's germline CDR1 is SGDLS and CDR2 YYNGEE. The J segment lost 7 bases and the V segment lost 0 bases, leaving 6 bases of the junction unmatched. The CDR3 spans 14 residues.

This chain links TRBV19 with TRBJ2-7; 7 bases map to TRBD2. This CDR3 region has 14 residues. The V and J ends lost 5 bases and 1 base, in that order; junction bases with no gene match: 5. In germline, CDR1 is LNHDA, CDR2 SQIVND (reference sequence). CDR3 in DNA: TGTGCCAGTAGTCCTAGCGGACTATCCTACGAGCAGTACTTC. Protein: CASSPSGLSYEQYF.

The rearrangement links TRBV28 to TRBJ1-2; 9 positions agree with TRBD1. Germline lookup yields CDR1 MDHEN and CDR2 SYDVKM. V lost 11 bases, J lost 8 bases, and 9 bases stayed unmatched. The CDR3 extends over 12 amino acids. CDR3 DNA sequence: TGTGCCGTAGGGGGGACAGGGCTCGGCTACACCTTC. Translating it yields CAVGGTGLGYTF.

The V and J genes are TRBV28 and TRBJ2-7, with 7 bases matching TRBD2. CDR1 is MDHEN, CDR2 SYDVKM, per germline. The V gene end was trimmed by 3 bases and the J gene end by 2 bases; junction bases not matched to a gene: 16. The CDR3 extends over 18 amino acids. The chain's CDR3 is CASSFGLWRGTLTYEQYF. CDR3 DNA: TGTGCCAGCAGTTTTGGGTTGTGGCGGGGGACGTTAACCTACGAGCAGTACTTC.

V and J are TRBV2 and TRBJ2-1, with 8 bases matching TRBD1. CDR1 is SNHLY and CDR2 is FYNNEI in the germline V gene. V dropped 4 bases and J dropped 3; count of bases not matched to a gene: 11. The CDR3 is 17 amino acids. CDR3 DNA sequence: TGTGCCAGCAGTGCTCCAATAAGACAGGGGTTCTACAATGAGCAGTTCTTC. It codes for CASSAPIRQGFYNEQFF. The whole variable domain, remainder taken from reference TRBV2 and TRBJ2-1, is EPEVTQTPSHQVTQMGQEVILRCVPISNHLYFYWYRQILGQKVEFLVSFYNNEISEKSEIFDDQFSVERPDGSNFTLKIRSTKLEDSAMYFCASSAPIRQGFYNEQFFGPGTRLTVL.

This chain joins TRBV4-2 and TRBJ1-1; TRBD1 agrees at 10 bases. Germline CDR1 reads LGHNA; CDR2 reads YNFKEQ. After removal of 0 bases from V and 1 base from J, the junction contained 14 bases not matched to a gene. The CDR3 consists of 20 residues. The CDR3 DNA sequence: TGTGCCAGCAGCCAAGATCGCCCGACAGGGGGCTTTCTAGGGAACACTGAAGCTTTCTTT. Protein: CASSQDRPTGGFLGNTEAFF.